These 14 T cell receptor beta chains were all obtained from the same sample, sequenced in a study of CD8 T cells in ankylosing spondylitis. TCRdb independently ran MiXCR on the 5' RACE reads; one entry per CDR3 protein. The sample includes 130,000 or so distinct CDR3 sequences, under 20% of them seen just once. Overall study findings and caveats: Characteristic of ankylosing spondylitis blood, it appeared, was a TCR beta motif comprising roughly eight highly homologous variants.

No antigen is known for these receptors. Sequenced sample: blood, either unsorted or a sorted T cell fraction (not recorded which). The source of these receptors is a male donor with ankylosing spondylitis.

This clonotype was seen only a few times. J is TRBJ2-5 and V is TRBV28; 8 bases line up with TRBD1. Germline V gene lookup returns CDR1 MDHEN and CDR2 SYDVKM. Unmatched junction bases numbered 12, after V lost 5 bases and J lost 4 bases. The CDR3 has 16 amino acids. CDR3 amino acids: CASSPPSTGVLETQYF. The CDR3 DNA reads TGTGCCAGCAGTCCTCCCTCGACAGGGGTCTTAGAGACCCAGTACTTC.

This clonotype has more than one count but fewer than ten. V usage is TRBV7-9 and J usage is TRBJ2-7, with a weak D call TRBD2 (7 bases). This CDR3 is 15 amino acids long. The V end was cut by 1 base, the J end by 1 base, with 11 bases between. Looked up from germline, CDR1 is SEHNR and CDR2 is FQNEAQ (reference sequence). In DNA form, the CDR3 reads TGTGCCAGCAGCTTAGACAGGGAGGGATCCTACGAGCAGTACTTC. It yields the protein CASSLDREGSYEQYF. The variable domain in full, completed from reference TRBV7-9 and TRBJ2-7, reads DTGVSQNPRHKITKRGQNVTFRCDPISEHNRLYWYRQTLGQGPEFLTYFQNEAQLEKSRLLSDRFSAERPKGSFSTLEIQRTEQGDSAMYLCASSLDREGSYEQYFGPGTRLTVT.

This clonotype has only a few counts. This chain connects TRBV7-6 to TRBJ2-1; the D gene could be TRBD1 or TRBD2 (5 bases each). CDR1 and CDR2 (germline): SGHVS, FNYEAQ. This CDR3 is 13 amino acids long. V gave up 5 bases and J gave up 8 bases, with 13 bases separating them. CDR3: CASSPEMGDEQFF. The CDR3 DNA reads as TGTGCCAGCAGCCCAGAGATGGGGGATGAGCAGTTCTTC.

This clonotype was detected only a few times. The CDR3 DNA sequence: TGTGCCAGCAGTTCCAGTCTCTACGAGCAGTACTTC. Translated, it gives CASSSSLYEQYF. The chain links TRBV2 to TRBJ2-7; D gene unclear. Germline lookup yields CDR1 SNHLY and CDR2 FYNNEI. The CDR3 is 12 amino acids. Trimming pared 5 bases from V and 3 bases from J, leaving 8 bases between.

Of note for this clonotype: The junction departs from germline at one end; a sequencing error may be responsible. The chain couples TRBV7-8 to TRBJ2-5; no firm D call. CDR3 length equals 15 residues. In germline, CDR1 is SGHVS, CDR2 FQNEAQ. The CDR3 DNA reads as TGTGCTAGCAGCTCTACGGTGGGCTACGAAGAGACCCAGTACTTC. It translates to CASSSTVGYEETQYF.

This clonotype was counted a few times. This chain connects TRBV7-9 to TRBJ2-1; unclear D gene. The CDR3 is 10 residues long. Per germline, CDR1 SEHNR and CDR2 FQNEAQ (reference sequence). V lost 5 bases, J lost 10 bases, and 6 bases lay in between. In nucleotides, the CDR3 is TGTGCCAGCAGCCCAATCGAGCAGTTCTTC. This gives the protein CASSPIEQFF.

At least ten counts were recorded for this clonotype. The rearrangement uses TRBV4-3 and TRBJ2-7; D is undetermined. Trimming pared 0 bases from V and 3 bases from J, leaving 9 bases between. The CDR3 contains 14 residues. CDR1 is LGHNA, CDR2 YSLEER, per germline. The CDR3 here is CASSQDIDLYEQYF. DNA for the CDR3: TGCGCCAGCAGCCAAGATATTGACCTCTACGAGCAGTACTTC.

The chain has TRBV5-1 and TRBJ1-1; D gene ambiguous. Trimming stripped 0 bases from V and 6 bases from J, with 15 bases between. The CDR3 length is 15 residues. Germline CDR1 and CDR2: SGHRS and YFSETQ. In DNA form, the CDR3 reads TGCGCCAGCAGCTTGGAGGTATCGAAGACTTCTGAAGCTTTCTTT. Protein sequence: CASSLEVSKTSEAFF.

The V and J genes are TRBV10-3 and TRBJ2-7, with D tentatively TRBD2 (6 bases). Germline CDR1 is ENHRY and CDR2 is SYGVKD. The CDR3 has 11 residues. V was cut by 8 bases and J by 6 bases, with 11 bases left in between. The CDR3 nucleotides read TGTGCCATCGGGCTGGGGGGCGAGCAGTACTTC. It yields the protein CAIGLGGEQYF.

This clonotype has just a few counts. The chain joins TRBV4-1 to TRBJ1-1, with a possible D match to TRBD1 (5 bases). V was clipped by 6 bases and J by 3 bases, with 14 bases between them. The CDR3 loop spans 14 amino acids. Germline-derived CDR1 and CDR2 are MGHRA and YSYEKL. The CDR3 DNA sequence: TGCGCCAGCAGTCTCTCGCGGGGGGACACTGAAGCTTTCTTT. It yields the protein CASSLSRGDTEAFF.

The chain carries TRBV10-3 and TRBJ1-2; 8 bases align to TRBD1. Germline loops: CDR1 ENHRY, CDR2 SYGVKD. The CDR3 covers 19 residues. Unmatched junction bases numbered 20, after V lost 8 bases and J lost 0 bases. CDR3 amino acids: CAILRENRDRITTNYGYTF. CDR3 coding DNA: TGTGCCATCCTGAGGGAAAACCGGGACAGGATAACCACTAACTATGGCTACACCTTC.

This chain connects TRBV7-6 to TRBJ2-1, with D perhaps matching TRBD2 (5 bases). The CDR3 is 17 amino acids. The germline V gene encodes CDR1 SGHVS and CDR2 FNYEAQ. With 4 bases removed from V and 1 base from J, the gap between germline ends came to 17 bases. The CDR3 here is CASSSLGGELSYNEQFF. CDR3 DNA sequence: TGTGCCAGCAGCTCCTTAGGTGGGGAGTTGTCCTACAATGAGCAGTTCTTC.

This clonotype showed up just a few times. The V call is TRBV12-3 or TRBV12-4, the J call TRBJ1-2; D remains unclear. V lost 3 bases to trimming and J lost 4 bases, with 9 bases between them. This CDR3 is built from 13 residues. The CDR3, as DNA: TGTGCCAGCAGTTTTAACGTAGTCTATGGCTACACCTTC. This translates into CASSFNVVYGYTF.

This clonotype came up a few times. CDR3: CAIRGLPQETQYF. The CDR3 coding sequence is TGTGCCATCAGAGGACTGCCTCAAGAGACCCAGTACTTC. The V call is TRBV10-3, the J call TRBJ2-5; tentatively, D is TRBD2 (5 bases). Germline CDR1 and CDR2: ENHRY and SYGVKD. Trimming shortened V by 6 bases and J by 2 bases, and 10 bases separated the two germline ends. The CDR3 is 13 amino acids.